This T cell receptor beta chain was recorded in a study of blood T cell repertoires in COVID-19. Study-wide background: Some COVID-19 samples were acute and others convalescent; all came from the United States, Italy and Spain. From T cells, B-cell-depleted T cells, or PBMCs came the material, which was cDNA or gDNA.

Study processing details: It was from reference gene primer amplification that nucleated cell counts were estimated. Assay used: immunoSEQ multiplex PCR; TCRdb lists only in-frame clones, some missing. The DNA gave D and trimming, while V, J and clone size come from that table. The table records approximately 200,000 clones, about nine tenths of them present only once. This clone was recorded a few times. Study members were between roughly 18 and 100 years old and lived in over 20 US regions. This clonotype originated in a man aged 30 to 39 who had recovered from COVID-19. Input material: PBMCs or T cells enriched from blood (not recorded which).

The DNA for the CDR3 is TGTGCCACCAGTGATTTAAGCAGGGGAATAGTTCAGCCCCAGCATTTT. Translation: CATSDLSRGIVQPQHF. This chain connects TRBV24-1 to TRBJ1-5; TRBD1 might be the D (6 bases). The V and J ends lost 1 base and 6 bases respectively, with 15 bases between them. This CDR3 spans 16 amino acids. Germline lookup yields CDR1 KGHDR and CDR2 SFDVKD.